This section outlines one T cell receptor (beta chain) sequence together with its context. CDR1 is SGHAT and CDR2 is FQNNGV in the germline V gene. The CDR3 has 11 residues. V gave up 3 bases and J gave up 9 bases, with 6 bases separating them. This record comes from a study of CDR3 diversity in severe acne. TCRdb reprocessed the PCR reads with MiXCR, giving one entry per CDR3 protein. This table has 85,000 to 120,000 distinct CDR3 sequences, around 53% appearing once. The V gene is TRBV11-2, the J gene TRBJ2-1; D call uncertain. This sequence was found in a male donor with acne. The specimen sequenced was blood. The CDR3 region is CASSLALEQFF. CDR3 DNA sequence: TGTGCCAGCAGCTTGGCCCTTGAGCAGTTCTTC.